This T cell receptor (beta chain) was profiled in a study of PD-1 blockade in mismatch repair-deficient tumors. As for the study in general: All were previously treated, progressing patients with approximately 12 mismatch repair-deficient cancer types. Study-wide points: Tumor-resident clones, often absent from pretreatment blood, expanded after pembrolizumab and then contracted.

Mismatch repair deficiency was confirmed in all patients, by PCR or immunohistochemistry. The TCR-sequenced patients were three responders to pembrolizumab. J lost 3 bases, V lost 7 bases, and 7 bases had no gene match. CDR3 length equals 14 residues. Germline values: CDR1 MNHEY, CDR2 SVGAGI. A word on this clone: Its antigen is as yet unknown.

The assay was immunoSEQ multiplex PCR, and TCRdb's table has in-frame clones only and misses some. In the table there are approximately 120,000 clones, 86% of which are singletons. The sequence derives from an adult with mismatch repair-deficient cancer. The specimen comprised peripheral blood, sampled 44 weeks after starting pembrolizumab. V usage is TRBV6-5 and J usage is TRBJ2-3, with 7 bases aligning to TRBD2. The CDR3 DNA reads TGTGCCAGCACAAGGGCGGGAGAAACAGATACGCAGTATTTT. This translates into CASTRAGETDTQYF.